This is a list of T cell receptor beta chains from one sample in a study of blood T cell repertoires in COVID-19. Measured with immunoSEQ multiplex PCR; TCRdb has only the in-frame clones, and not every one. The repertoire holds about 94,000 clones, with 75% to 85% as singletons. The sample was peripheral blood. All receptors come from a woman aged 80 or older with acute or convalescent COVID-19. Both conserved end residues are part of each CDR3.

V	CDR3
TRBV6-2/TRBV6-3	CASSYLTGWNEQFF
TRBV6-2/TRBV6-3	CASSYSTGEYSPLHF
TRBV27	CASSLYWGPGNSPLHF
TRBV19	CASSGDTDTQYF
TRBV6-4	CASRASGNEQFF
TRBV27	CASSSGTDTEAFF
TRBV29-1	CSVEDAAGGPSSDTQYF
TRBV4-1	CASSESSGTGAYEQYF
TRBV6-1	CASSDRTQVHGYTF
TRBV7-6	CASSFTGATNEKLFF
TRBV7-2	CASSLDRPGYNEQFF
TRBV2	CASTGVSYNEQFF
TRBV7-2	CASSLNRAAGELFF
TRBV18	CASSPIRETNTEAFF
TRBV12-3/TRBV12-4	CASKPRTPPEAFF
TRBV5-6	CASSLAHNTEAFF
TRBV6-5	CASRPQGVYGYTF
TRBV5-8	CASSPWAQGYYGYTF
TRBV24-1	CATSDSGRSYGYTF
TRBV19	CASSIGGTGKLDTQYF
TRBV18	CASSPGTGKNQPQHF
TRBV30	CAWSFGQATGLEQYF
TRBV12-3/TRBV12-4	CASSARGGNTIYF
TRBV27	CASNFFYSNQPQHF
TRBV29-1	CSVTGATSTDTQYF
TRBV6-1	CASSEGSVNTEAFF
TRBV30	CAWSTGLMNTEAFF
TRBV7-9	CASSVTGAYNEQFF
TRBV5-6	CASRKLNRGNSPLHF
TRBV4-1	CASSQRTGAIQETQYF
TRBV11-3	CASSLFGGAENEQFF
TRBV9	CASSVGPSGRVSEMTGELFF
TRBV2	CASRTGTRLYEQYF
TRBV2	CASSWLTRTDTQYF
TRBV19	CASSIAGGENIQYF
TRBV5-1	CASSLEGVGEKLFF
TRBV7-2	CASSLGIGGLRSYEQYF
TRBV30	CAWSGIGPNQPQHF
TRBV6-5	CASSPGGGAYEQYF
TRBV6-6	CASRNTGDRWIQYF
TRBV18	CASSSTRTGAGNTIYF
TRBV6-5	CASSLIAGRDTQYF
TRBV5-1	CASSLGTANTGELFF
TRBV27	CASSLSRDRVNVGRQFF
TRBV7-2	CASSPMGSGSGETQYF
TRBV27	CASSSFGTSGNSDTQYF
TRBV19	CASSSGGRGQPQHF
TRBV5-6	CASSPGLAGVYNEQFF
TRBV5-6	CASRTTGGRTEAFF